A single sample gave rise to the 16 T cell receptor beta chains below, sequenced in a study of T cell responses to AZD1222 COVID-19 vaccine. Repertoires were generated with immunoSEQ multiplex PCR, while TCRdb's copy carries only in-frame clones and drops some. The repertoire holds about 110,000 clones, with roughly 84% as singletons. Sequenced here: peripheral blood, sampled on day 0 of AZD1222 vaccination. The receptor set was obtained from an adult in good health.

DNA of the CDR3: TGTGCCAGCTCACCCAGACAGGGGGCTGGTTTCGAGCAGTACTTC. Its translation is CASSPRQGAGFEQYF. The V call is TRBV18, the J call TRBJ2-7; 10 nucleotides match TRBD1. Germline trimming cut 3 bases from V and 6 bases from J; bases unmatched to any gene: 8. There are 15 residues in the CDR3. The germline gives CDR1 KGHSH, CDR2 LQKENI.

The chain carries TRBV30 and TRBJ1-1; 7 bases fit TRBD1. The CDR3 has 15 amino acids. The germline V gene encodes CDR1 GTSNPN and CDR2 SVGIG (reference sequence). After removal of 3 bases from V and 1 base from J, the junction contained 8 bases not matched to a gene. The CDR3 nucleotides are TGTGCCTGGAGACCCCCCGGGACAGCGAACACTGAAGCTTTCTTT. The encoded protein is CAWRPPGTANTEAFF.

V usage is TRBV10-3 and J usage is TRBJ1-1; D might be TRBD1 (6 bases). The CDR3 consists of 14 residues. Looked up from germline, CDR1 is ENHRY and CDR2 is SYGVKD. V lost 11 bases and J 1 base, leaving 17 bases between the germline ends. The CDR3 DNA is TGTGCCTGTGAGAGGGGGGGTACGAACACTGAAGCTTTCTTT. This translates into CACERGGTNTEAFF.

This sequence joins TRBV6-5 and TRBJ2-5, with 7 bases fitting TRBD2. The V and J ends lost 7 bases and 6 bases, in that order; junction bases with no gene match: 8. The CDR3 length is 13 residues. The germline V gene has CDR1 MNHEY and CDR2 SVGAGI. In DNA form, the CDR3 reads TGTGCCAGCATCCCCGGGGGGAGGCAGACCCAGTACTTC. This encodes CASIPGGRQTQYF.

The chain has TRBV5-1 and TRBJ1-3; perhaps TRBD1 as D (5 bases). The CDR3 is 17 amino acids. Per germline, CDR1 SGHRS and CDR2 YFSETQ. Trimming pared 0 bases from V and 0 bases from J, leaving 13 bases between. CDR3 DNA sequence: TGCGCCAGCAGCTTGGAGACAGCTACCTACTCTGGAAACACCATATATTTT. It translates to CASSLETATYSGNTIYF.

The chain joins TRBV4-3 to TRBJ2-5; TRBD1 agrees at 9 bases. Per germline, CDR1 LGHNA and CDR2 YSLEER. V was pared by 4 bases and J by 2 bases, with 14 bases of the junction left unmatched. This CDR3 region has 18 residues. CDR3 coding DNA: TGCGCCAGCAGCCGGGGCTTACCGGGACAGGGATCACAAGAGACCCAGTACTTC. This gives the protein CASSRGLPGQGSQETQYF.

V gene TRBV5-1 combines with J gene TRBJ2-7; D is ambiguous. The CDR3 is 12 residues long. The germline gives CDR1 SGHRS, CDR2 YFSETQ. The ends were cut back, 0 bases at V and 5 bases at J, with 6 bases in the middle. The CDR3 sequence: CASSLAFDEQYF. The CDR3 DNA follows: TGCGCCAGCAGCTTGGCCTTTGACGAGCAGTACTTC.

The gene calls are TRBV10-2 and TRBJ2-2; 7 bases map to TRBD1. The CDR3 spans 16 residues. Losses at the gene ends were 6 bases for V and 0 bases for J; bases not matched to a gene: 7. Germline CDR1 reads WSHSY; CDR2 reads SAAADI. CDR3 sequence (DNA): TGCGCCAGCAGCCTTACAGGGGCCACGAACACCGGGGAGCTGTTTTTT. It is translated as CASSLTGATNTGELFF.

The V and J genes are TRBV5-1 and TRBJ1-3, with 8 nucleotides matching TRBD1. This CDR3 is 18 amino acids long. V lost 0 bases and J lost 0; bases outside the gene matches: 8. Germline CDR1 and CDR2: SGHRS and YFSETQ. The CDR3 coding sequence is TGCGCCAGCAGCTTGGATTCGTGGACAGGGAGCTCTGGAAACACCATATATTTT. Its translation is CASSLDSWTGSSGNTIYF.

The CDR3 DNA reads TGTGCCAGCAGCGTTACGGGGGAGACCCAGTACTTC. It codes for CASSVTGETQYF. The chain uses TRBV9 and TRBJ2-5; a possible D gene is TRBD2 (5 bases). The CDR3 loop spans 12 amino acids. V was trimmed by 2 bases and J by 5 bases, leaving 7 bases between them. Germline assignment: CDR1 SGDLS and CDR2 YYNGEE. Complete variable domain (other parts from reference TRBV9 and TRBJ2-5): DSGVTQTPKHLITATGQRVTLRCSPRSGDLSVYWYQQSLDQGLQFLIQYYNGEERAKGNILERFSAQQFPDLHSELNLSSLELGDSALYFCASSVTGETQYFGPGTRLLVL.

The chain links TRBV7-2 to TRBJ2-7, with 8 bases identical to TRBD2. The CDR3 sequence is 14 residues long. J lost 1 base, V lost 5 bases, and 4 bases had no gene match. Germline V CDR1 and CDR2: SGHTA, FQGNSA. This CDR3 reads CASSPGGQSYEQYF. CDR3 DNA sequence: TGTGCCAGCAGCCCGGGAGGGCAGTCCTACGAGCAGTACTTC. Full variable domain (rest looked up from reference TRBV7-2 and TRBJ2-7): GAGVSQSPSNKVTEKGKDVELRCDPISGHTALYWYRQSLGQGLEFLIYFQGNSAPDKSGLPSDRFSAERTGGSVSTLTIQRTQQEDSAVYLCASSPGGQSYEQYFGPGTRLTVT.

The chain employs TRBV5-6 and TRBJ2-4; 7 nucleotides line up with TRBD2. Germline lookup yields CDR1 SGHDT and CDR2 YYEEEE. The CDR3 covers 14 residues. V lost 3 bases to trimming and J lost 5 bases; unmatched junction nucleotides: 5. The CDR3 loop reads CASSYAGRENIQYF. CDR3 DNA: TGTGCCAGCAGCTATGCAGGGAGGGAAAACATTCAGTACTTC.

This clone appeared a few times. The chain has TRBV5-5 and TRBJ2-7; TRBD2 agrees at 8 bases. CDR1 is SGHKS, CDR2 YYEKEE, per germline (reference sequence). V lost 6 bases to trimming and J lost 7 bases; unmatched junction nucleotides: 12. This CDR3 region has 14 residues. CDR3 in amino acids: CASISSGGINEQYF. The DNA of the CDR3 is TGTGCCAGCATCTCGAGCGGGGGAATTAATGAGCAGTACTTC.

The rearrangement uses TRBV19 and TRBJ1-1; D may be TRBD1 (6 bases). CDR3 length: 14 amino acids. Trimming removed 7 bases at V and 2 bases at J, with 14 bases between. CDR1 and CDR2 (germline): LNHDA, SQIVND (reference sequence). The CDR3 is CASTRFRGNTEAFF. The CDR3 DNA reads TGTGCCAGTACCCGATTCAGGGGAAACACTGAAGCTTTCTTT.

J is TRBJ2-1 and V is TRBV4-3; TRBD1 might be the D (5 bases). The CDR3 is 14 residues long. Trimming removed 1 base from V and 8 bases from J, with 12 bases in between. Per the germline V gene, CDR1 is LGHNA and CDR2 is YSLEER. The CDR3 here is CASSQAPRGYEQFF. CDR3 DNA: TGCGCCAGCAGCCAAGCTCCAAGGGGTTATGAGCAGTTCTTC.

This chain connects TRBV6-1 to TRBJ1-2, with no clear D. The CDR3 is 15 residues long. V lost 0 bases and J 6 bases, leaving 14 bases between the germline ends. The germline CDR1 and CDR2 sequences are MNHNS and SASEGT. CDR3 in DNA: TGTGCCAGCAGTGAAGCGCTTGGGGAAAGCGATGGCTACACCTTC. Its translation: CASSEALGESDGYTF.